This entry lists 8 T cell receptor beta chains sequenced from one sample in a study of blood T cell repertoires in COVID-19 (dated by TCRdb to 2020 to 2022). Library preparation was by the immunoSEQ multiplex PCR assay. TCRdb obtained this table from immuneACCESS and retained in-frame rearrangements with V and J assigned. These tables miss some clones; where compared with another copy, unresolved V genes account for less than half of the shortfall, and the remainder is unexplained. The sample yields roughly 160,000 clones; 83% were counted once. The biggest ten clones account for about 2.1% of the sample. Sequencing was performed on peripheral blood. The receptors originated from an elderly woman with acute or convalescent COVID-19.

The V call is TRBV29-1, the J call TRBJ2-1, with a weak D call TRBD1 (6 bases). This CDR3 spans 13 amino acids. V was shortened by 8 bases and J by 0 bases, with 11 bases between the two germline ends. Germline CDR1 and CDR2: SQVTM and ANQGSEA. Written as DNA, the CDR3 is TGCAGCCTTGGACAGAGCTCCTACAATGAGCAGTTCTTC. Its translation is CSLGQSSYNEQFF.

The chain is built from TRBV6-2 or TRBV6-3 and TRBJ1-5; D gene ambiguous. The CDR3 runs to 14 residues. Germline V CDR1 and CDR2: MNHEY, SVGEGT. V was clipped by 2 bases and J by 3 bases, with 8 bases between them. In DNA, the CDR3 is TGTGCCAGCAGTTACGGGCAGGTCAATCAGCCCCAGCATTTT. Its translation: CASSYGQVNQPQHF.

The gene calls are TRBV27 and TRBJ1-1, with a possible D match to TRBD1 (5 bases). This CDR3 has 19 amino acids. Looked up from germline, CDR1 is MNHEY and CDR2 is SMNVEV (reference sequence). Trimming stripped 1 base from V and 1 base from J, with 22 bases between. The CDR3 is CASSLYPPGPPQGNTEAFF. For the CDR3, the DNA is TGTGCCAGCAGTTTATATCCCCCAGGACCCCCCCAGGGGAACACTGAAGCTTTCTTT.

This clone was counted once. The chain carries TRBV19 and TRBJ2-2, with 8 bases matching TRBD1. Trimming at V came to 5 bases and at J to 0 bases, leaving 8 bases not matched to a gene. The germline CDR1 and CDR2 sequences are LNHDA and SQIVND (reference sequence). This CDR3 is 17 amino acids long. CDR3 protein: CASSGQTGGPNTGELFF. CDR3 nucleotides: TGTGCCAGTAGTGGCCAAACAGGGGGTCCGAACACCGGGGAGCTGTTTTTT.

The chain recombines TRBV5-1 with TRBJ2-7; D unclear. This CDR3 has 13 residues. V was clipped by 0 bases and J by 6 bases, with 10 bases between them. Germline CDR1 SGHRS, CDR2 YFSETQ. The CDR3 nucleotides read TGCGCCAGCAGCTTGGGGGCCAATTCCGAGCAGTACTTC. Translating gives CASSLGANSEQYF. Together with reference TRBV5-1 and TRBJ2-7, the CDR3 gives the full variable domain: KAGVTQTPRYLIKTRGQQVTLSCSPISGHRSVSWYQQTPGQGLQFLFEYFSETQRNKGNFPGRFSGRQFSNSRSEMNVSTLELGDSALYLCASSLGANSEQYFGPGTRLTVT.

This rearrangement joins TRBV11-3 to TRBJ2-1; D remains unclear. Deletions cut 5 bases from V and 10 bases from J, with 12 bases between. This CDR3 is built from 12 residues. CDR1 is SGHNT and CDR2 is YENEEA in the germline V gene. This CDR3 is CASSPGRGEQFF. CDR3 sequence (DNA): TGTGCCAGCAGCCCCGGCCGAGGCGAGCAGTTCTTC.

This rearrangement joins TRBV7-9 to TRBJ2-2, with D hard to call. Germline CDR1 and CDR2: SEHNR and FQNEAQ (reference sequence). The V gene lost 1 base and the J gene lost 7 bases, with 4 bases spanning the gap. CDR3 size: 12 residues. CDR3 sequence: CASSLDIGELFF. The CDR3 DNA reads as TGTGCCAGCAGCTTAGATATCGGGGAGCTGTTTTTT.

This clone was seen once. The same CDR3 arises from other DNA sequences in this sample as well. This chain uses TRBV12-3 or TRBV12-4 with TRBJ2-7, with a weak D call TRBD2 (5 bases). V lost 3 bases and J lost 4, with 7 bases in between. The CDR3 runs to 12 residues. CDR3 in amino acids: CASSFEGYEQYF. In DNA, the CDR3 is TGTGCCAGCAGTTTTGAGGGTTACGAGCAGTACTTC.